A selection of T cell receptor beta chains follows, all from one sample in a study of identical twins. Via MiXCR, TCRdb re-called the 5' RACE reads, giving one row per CDR3 protein. This repertoire shows some 440,000 distinct CDR3 sequences, 20% to 25% found once; its top ten account for over 2.5%. The same specimen was also included in a second study, on T cells expressing NK-cell markers.

The specimen was CD4+ T cells sorted from blood. The receptors here all came from a young woman in good health. CDR3s include the opening cysteine and the closing phenylalanine or tryptophan. Each record gives: J gene, clone size, D gene, V gene, CDR3 protein, CDR3 DNA. A D gene is named only where the DNA matches it firmly. Clone size is not always given. Where it is, it says once, few, many or a class for expanded clones.

J gene: TRBJ1-4
clone size: .
D gene: TRBD1
V gene: TRBV30
CDR3 protein: CAWNTGGISNEKLFF
CDR3 DNA: TGTGCCTGGAATACAGGGGGCATATCTAATGAAAAACTGTTTTTT

J gene: TRBJ2-5
clone size: .
D gene: .
V gene: TRBV29-1
CDR3 protein: CSAALRGDQYF
CDR3 DNA: TGCAGCGCCGCCCTTAGGGGTGACCAGTACTTC

J gene: TRBJ1-5
clone size: few
D gene: .
V gene: TRBV5-8
CDR3 protein: CASSYGLYQPQHF
CDR3 DNA: TGTGCCAGCAGCTACGGGTTGTATCAGCCCCAGCATTTT

J gene: TRBJ2-7
clone size: many
D gene: .
V gene: TRBV20-1
CDR3 protein: CSARDRLSEQYF
CDR3 DNA: TGCAGTGCTAGAGACAGGCTGAGCGAGCAGTACTTC

J gene: TRBJ1-4
clone size: .
D gene: .
V gene: TRBV7-9
CDR3 protein: CASNLGGVSNEKLFF
CDR3 DNA: TGTGCCAGCAACCTGGGAGGGGTATCTAATGAAAAACTGTTTTTT

J gene: TRBJ2-7
clone size: .
D gene: .
V gene: TRBV12-3/TRBV12-4
CDR3 protein: CASRKGTKIYEQYF
CDR3 DNA: TGTGCCAGCAGAAAAGGGACAAAAATATACGAGCAGTACTTC

J gene: TRBJ2-5
clone size: .
D gene: .
V gene: TRBV20-1
CDR3 protein: CSARGIAERQETQYF
CDR3 DNA: TGCAGTGCTAGAGGAATAGCGGAGCGCCAAGAGACCCAGTACTTC

J gene: TRBJ2-7
clone size: few
D gene: .
V gene: TRBV25-1
CDR3 protein: CASRRQGGRNEQYF
CDR3 DNA: TGTGCCAGCAGGCGACAGGGTGGGAGGAACGAGCAGTACTTC

J gene: TRBJ1-5
clone size: .
D gene: .
V gene: TRBV6-2/TRBV6-3
CDR3 protein: CASSFHLSNQPQHF
CDR3 DNA: TGTGCCAGCAGCTTCCATCTTAGCAATCAGCCCCAGCATTTT

J gene: TRBJ1-1
clone size: .
D gene: .
V gene: TRBV7-6
CDR3 protein: CASSLLVNTEAFF
CDR3 DNA: TGTGCCAGCAGCTTATTGGTCAACACTGAAGCTTTCTTT

J gene: TRBJ2-3
clone size: .
D gene: TRBD2
V gene: TRBV20-1
CDR3 protein: CSARSSGGAGTDTQYF
CDR3 DNA: TGCAGTGCTAGATCTAGCGGGGGGGCGGGCACAGATACGCAGTATTTT

J gene: TRBJ2-3
clone size: many
D gene: TRBD2
V gene: TRBV7-2
CDR3 protein: CASSLFLAGEDTQYF
CDR3 DNA: TGTGCCAGCAGCTTATTTTTAGCGGGAGAAGATACGCAGTATTTT

J gene: TRBJ1-1
clone size: .
D gene: .
V gene: TRBV7-2
CDR3 protein: CASSLATSRAARGNTEAFF
CDR3 DNA: TGTGCCAGCAGCTTAGCGACCTCCCGGGCCGCCCGCGGGAACACTGAAGCTTTCTTT

J gene: TRBJ2-7
clone size: .
D gene: .
V gene: TRBV7-2
CDR3 protein: CASRGDLFGEQYF
CDR3 DNA: TGTGCCAGCAGAGGGGACCTATTCGGCGAGCAGTACTTC

J gene: TRBJ1-5
clone size: .
D gene: .
V gene: TRBV6-1
CDR3 protein: CASRSTALYNQPQHF
CDR3 DNA: TGTGCCAGCCGATCAACGGCTTTGTACAATCAGCCCCAGCATTTT

J gene: TRBJ2-2
clone size: .
D gene: TRBD2
V gene: TRBV7-9
CDR3 protein: CASSPRGGRTGELFF
CDR3 DNA: TGTGCCAGCAGCCCACGGGGGGGCAGGACCGGGGAGCTGTTTTTT

J gene: TRBJ2-3
clone size: .
D gene: .
V gene: TRBV25-1
CDR3 protein: CASSAPSRAGDTQYF
CDR3 DNA: TGTGCCAGCAGTGCACCGTCACGCGCTGGAGATACGCAGTATTTT

J gene: TRBJ1-2
clone size: .
D gene: TRBD1
V gene: TRBV18
CDR3 protein: CASSRPGTVSYTF
CDR3 DNA: TGTGCCAGCTCACGCCCAGGGACAGTAAGCTACACCTTC

J gene: TRBJ2-1
clone size: few
D gene: TRBD1
V gene: TRBV20-1
CDR3 protein: CSGPGQGIGEQFF
CDR3 DNA: TGCAGTGGACCGGGACAGGGGATAGGGGAGCAGTTTTTC

J gene: TRBJ2-1
clone size: .
D gene: .
V gene: TRBV7-9
CDR3 protein: CATPGTRRGNEQFF
CDR3 DNA: TGTGCCACCCCGGGGACTCGACGCGGCAATGAGCAGTTCTTC

J gene: TRBJ2-4
clone size: .
D gene: TRBD2
V gene: TRBV20-1
CDR3 protein: CSPWEGENIQYF
CDR3 DNA: TGCAGCCCCTGGGAGGGCGAGAACATTCAGTACTTC

J gene: TRBJ2-5
clone size: .
D gene: .
V gene: TRBV12-3/TRBV12-4
CDR3 protein: CASSASGETQYF
CDR3 DNA: TGTGCCAGCAGTGCGTCAGGGGAGACCCAGTACTTC

J gene: TRBJ1-2
clone size: few
D gene: .
V gene: TRBV20-1
CDR3 protein: CSARASGYYGYTF
CDR3 DNA: TGCAGTGCTAGAGCCTCGGGGTACTATGGCTACACCTTC

J gene: TRBJ1-2
clone size: .
D gene: .
V gene: TRBV6-5
CDR3 protein: CASSYDGFYGYTF
CDR3 DNA: TGTGCCAGCAGCTACGACGGGTTCTATGGCTACACCTTC

J gene: TRBJ2-7
clone size: .
D gene: .
V gene: TRBV20-1
CDR3 protein: CSARGTAAYEQYF
CDR3 DNA: TGCAGTGCTAGAGGGACGGCCGCCTACGAGCAGTACTTC

J gene: TRBJ2-1
clone size: .
D gene: .
V gene: TRBV6-2/TRBV6-3
CDR3 protein: CASSYRTGASEQFF
CDR3 DNA: TGTGCCAGCAGTTACCGAACGGGAGCTAGTGAGCAGTTCTTC

J gene: TRBJ2-1
clone size: .
D gene: .
V gene: TRBV29-1
CDR3 protein: CSLRVRVEQFF
CDR3 DNA: TGCAGCCTTCGCGTACGGGTAGAGCAGTTCTTC

J gene: TRBJ2-5
clone size: few
D gene: .
V gene: TRBV5-4
CDR3 protein: CASSSRASETQYF
CDR3 DNA: TGTGCCAGCAGCTCCAGGGCTTCAGAGACCCAGTACTTC

J gene: TRBJ2-7
clone size: .
D gene: .
V gene: TRBV4-2
CDR3 protein: CASSQDLPGSSYEQYF
CDR3 DNA: TGTGCCAGCAGCCAAGATCTTCCGGGCAGCTCCTACGAGCAGTACTTC

J gene: TRBJ2-7
clone size: many
D gene: .
V gene: TRBV7-6
CDR3 protein: CASSLGGTYEQYF
CDR3 DNA: TGTGCCAGCAGCTTAGGAGGGACCTACGAGCAGTACTTC

J gene: TRBJ2-7
clone size: .
D gene: TRBD1
V gene: TRBV14
CDR3 protein: CASSQGDRLEQYF
CDR3 DNA: TGTGCCAGCAGCCAAGGGGACAGGCTCGAGCAGTACTTC

J gene: TRBJ2-1
clone size: few
D gene: TRBD1
V gene: TRBV6-5
CDR3 protein: CASSYWTGSYNEQFF
CDR3 DNA: TGTGCCAGCAGTTACTGGACAGGGAGCTACAATGAGCAGTTCTTC

J gene: TRBJ2-6
clone size: .
D gene: .
V gene: TRBV16
CDR3 protein: CASSQSGAGANVLTF
CDR3 DNA: TGTGCCAGCAGCCAATCGGGTGCTGGGGCCAACGTCCTGACTTTC

J gene: TRBJ2-7
clone size: few
D gene: .
V gene: TRBV3-1
CDR3 protein: CASRKGGGISYEQYF
CDR3 DNA: TGTGCCAGCAGGAAGGGGGGGGGCATCTCCTACGAGCAGTACTTC

J gene: TRBJ2-1
clone size: few
D gene: TRBD2
V gene: TRBV7-9
CDR3 protein: CASSLSVRTSGNEQFF
CDR3 DNA: TGTGCCAGCAGCTTATCAGTCAGGACTAGCGGCAATGAGCAGTTCTTC

J gene: TRBJ2-7
clone size: .
D gene: .
V gene: TRBV5-1
CDR3 protein: CASSLRSRDIPYEQYF
CDR3 DNA: TGCGCCAGCAGCTTGAGGTCCCGGGACATACCCTACGAGCAGTACTTC

J gene: TRBJ2-2
clone size: .
D gene: TRBD2
V gene: TRBV10-3
CDR3 protein: CAISWTSRNTGELFF
CDR3 DNA: TGTGCCATCAGTTGGACTAGCCGCAACACCGGGGAGCTGTTTTTT

J gene: TRBJ2-1
clone size: .
D gene: .
V gene: TRBV6-2/TRBV6-3
CDR3 protein: CASLTLLGVPIMSSYNEQFF
CDR3 DNA: TGTGCCAGCCTTACCCTCTTGGGTGTGCCTATTATGAGCTCCTACAATGAGCAGTTCTTC

J gene: TRBJ2-5
clone size: .
D gene: .
V gene: TRBV12-3/TRBV12-4
CDR3 protein: CASRPGFRETQYF
CDR3 DNA: TGTGCCAGCAGGCCAGGGTTCCGGGAGACCCAGTACTTC

J gene: TRBJ2-1
clone size: .
D gene: .
V gene: TRBV7-2
CDR3 protein: CASSLRGLAPSNEQFF
CDR3 DNA: TGTGCCAGCAGCTTACGGGGGCTAGCGCCTTCCAATGAGCAGTTCTTC

J gene: TRBJ1-1
clone size: many
D gene: .
V gene: TRBV12-3/TRBV12-4
CDR3 protein: CASRRPHGRLEAFF
CDR3 DNA: TGTGCCAGCAGGCGCCCCCACGGACGGTTAGAAGCTTTCTTT

J gene: TRBJ2-7
clone size: .
D gene: .
V gene: TRBV9
CDR3 protein: CASSVGGDVKTYEQYF
CDR3 DNA: TGTGCCAGCAGCGTAGGAGGGGACGTTAAGACCTACGAGCAGTACTTC

J gene: TRBJ1-2
clone size: .
D gene: TRBD1
V gene: TRBV6-1
CDR3 protein: CASSQGTGGYGYTF
CDR3 DNA: TGTGCCAGCAGTCAGGGTACAGGGGGTTATGGCTACACCTTC

J gene: TRBJ2-1
clone size: .
D gene: TRBD2
V gene: TRBV12-5
CDR3 protein: CASGQSKSGLVVREQFF
CDR3 DNA: TGTGCTAGTGGTCAGTCAAAATCGGGACTAGTCGTTAGGGAGCAGTTCTTC

J gene: TRBJ2-1
clone size: .
D gene: TRBD2
V gene: TRBV2
CDR3 protein: CASRFGREASEQFF
CDR3 DNA: TGTGCCAGCAGGTTTGGGCGGGAGGCGAGTGAGCAGTTCTTC

J gene: TRBJ2-1
clone size: few
D gene: TRBD2
V gene: TRBV12-3/TRBV12-4
CDR3 protein: CASSLLAGGIYEQFF
CDR3 DNA: TGTGCCAGCAGCTTACTAGCGGGAGGTATATATGAGCAGTTCTTC

J gene: TRBJ2-7
clone size: few
D gene: .
V gene: TRBV6-5
CDR3 protein: CASSYSISGDGDQYF
CDR3 DNA: TGTGCCAGCAGTTACTCGATTTCTGGGGACGGTGATCAGTACTTC

J gene: TRBJ2-3
clone size: .
D gene: .
V gene: TRBV11-2
CDR3 protein: CASSFYASGTDTQYF
CDR3 DNA: TGTGCCAGCAGCTTTTACGCTAGCGGCACAGATACGCAGTATTTT

J gene: TRBJ2-5
clone size: .
D gene: TRBD2
V gene: TRBV20-1
CDR3 protein: CSAGLAGGLRETQYF
CDR3 DNA: TGCAGTGCGGGACTAGCGGGGGGGCTCCGAGAGACCCAGTACTTC

J gene: TRBJ2-5
clone size: .
D gene: .
V gene: TRBV18
CDR3 protein: CASSPGLIETQYF
CDR3 DNA: TGTGCCAGCTCACCAGGACTAATAGAGACCCAGTACTTC

J gene: TRBJ2-1
clone size: many
D gene: TRBD2
V gene: TRBV20-1
CDR3 protein: CSARRGDSYNEQFF
CDR3 DNA: TGCAGTGCTAGGCGGGGGGACTCCTACAATGAGCAGTTCTTC

J gene: TRBJ2-3
clone size: .
D gene: .
V gene: TRBV18
CDR3 protein: CASSPRLVADTQYF
CDR3 DNA: TGTGCCAGCTCACCACGCCTAGTGGCAGATACGCAGTATTTT